This T cell receptor (beta chain) was sequenced for a study of beta chain features in type 1 diabetes listed by TCRdb under 2018. For context, the study as a whole: Patients and healthy donors did not differ in mean age, gender distribution, total cell number or subset yield. The study compared TCRB repertoires of sorted circulating CD4+ T cell subsets between recently diagnosed type 1 diabetes patients and matched healthy donors. A total of about 99,000,000 sorted cells were examined across all samples, and RNA yield correlated strongly with the number of cells per subset. Naive and central memory subsets were obtained from all 30 or so donors, but regulatory and stem cell-like memory subsets were isolated from only 8 patients and roughly eight healthy donors.

From the cysteine up to the phenylalanine, the CDR3 has a length of 14 residues. The DNA shown is the 42-base CDR3, in frame from base 1. V is pruned by 0 bases and J by 12 bases, leaving 5 bases of the junction without a gene match. For CDR1 and CDR2, the germline V gene lists KGHSH and LQKENI. What the authors observed across the whole study: Because cDNA was sequenced instead of genomic DNA, activated cells with high expression could be over-represented, although the groups did not differ in activation or CD3 levels. HLA sub-analyses involved small numbers of individuals, so any influence of HLA type on TCRB rearrangement remained unresolved. At VDJ recombination sites, patients with type 1 diabetes made fewer insertions and deleted more nucleotides, a pattern implying thymic rearrangement abnormalities. A moderate but significant shortening of TCRB CDR3 length was observed in type 1 diabetes patients in all four CD4+ subsets. Naive, central memory and regulatory TCRB repertoires appeared to be more alike among patients than among healthy donors. Shorter templates might have been favored by PCR, but patient and control samples were amplified and corrected together, so both groups would have been affected equally by any skew.

Each donor gave one peripheral blood draw, approximately 110 mL on average, collected into heparinised tubes. Naive, central memory, regulatory and stem cell-like memory CD4+ T cells were sorted on a BD FACSAria II using a panel including CD45RO, CCR7, CD25, CD127, CD95 and CD27. Every sorted population had a purity above 98%. PBMCs were separated immediately by Lymphoprep density gradient centrifugation and were stained directly, without being cultured. So that batch effects would be minimized, each experiment stained and sorted samples in pairs, pairing one healthy donor with one patient. With respect to this clone: Its target antigen remains unknown. No much larger clone exists at a distance of one base, and base qualities are not known.

The entire amount of isolated RNA was reverse transcribed using the High Capacity cDNA Reverse Transcription Kit, so the sequenced TCRB transcripts were expressed ones. Naive, central memory and regulatory T cell samples underwent deep immunoSEQ sequencing, averaging about 3.57 million total reads per sample. After sorted cells were lysed in RLT buffer, RNA was extracted with DNase-treated RNeasy Micro or Mini kits, with the choice depending on cell number. To prevent cross-contamination, each cell subset was processed individually, whereas patient and healthy donor samples were processed jointly. The immunoSEQ multiplex PCR was used to amplify TCRB sequences from cDNA, generating 87-bp fragments that spanned the CDR3 region. The amplicons were sequenced using the Illumina HiSeq platform. The authors' pipeline ran thus. Synthetic template baselines were used to correct PCR bias computationally, reads within Hamming distance 2 were collapsed together, and singletons that could not be merged were discarded. Reads were aligned against IMGT so that V, D and J genes, CDR3 length and insertions or deletions at six rearrangement sites could be assigned. Within each subset, clonotype counts were normalized to the number of sorted cells before true diversity and Gini coefficients were calculated with the tcR R package. The overlap coefficient, calculated on TCRB nucleotide sequences, was used to quantify repertoire sharing. The immuneACCESS repertoire file appears here via TCRdb, limited to in-frame rearrangements. These files lack a portion of the clones; in checked studies, under half of the deficit traces to unresolved V genes, and the cause of the others is not known. The DNA gave D and trimming, while V, J and clone size come from that table. The sample yields about 160,000 clones; 10% were counted once. Approximately 0.5% of the sample belongs to the ten largest clones.

Sequenced material: central memory CD4+ T cells from blood. The TCR comes from a man aged 30 to 39 with type 1 diabetes. The chain couples TRBV18 to TRBJ1-4; 9 central bases correspond to TRBD1. The DNA sequence follows: TGTGCCAGCTCACCACCGGGACAGGGCTCAGAACTGTTTTTT. This encodes CASSPPGQGSELFF.